The 30 T cell receptor beta chains below come from one sample, sequenced in a study of T-cell memory formation after mild COVID-19. TCRdb re-called the 5' RACE reads with MiXCR, one entry per CDR3 protein. The data show approximately 500,000 distinct CDR3 sequences, with 20% to 30% seen just once and approximately 12% held by the top ten. Sample: PBMCs or a T cell subset sorted from them (not recorded which). These receptors originate from an adult woman who had mild COVID-19 (a few samples of this study predate the infection). Cell type and time point are not known.

CDR3 in DNA: TGTGCCAGTAGATTAGGACAGACTAGCAATCAGCCCCAGCATTTT. Translating it yields CASRLGQTSNQPQHF. The chain couples TRBV19 to TRBJ1-5; the D gene is possibly TRBD1 (6 bases). The CDR3 has 15 amino acids. Germline V CDR1 and CDR2: LNHDA, SQIVND (reference sequence). V was shortened by 6 bases and J by 0 bases, with 12 bases between the two germline ends.

This clonotype was detected only a few times. The chain couples TRBV3-1 to TRBJ1-1, with D maybe TRBD1 (5 bases). The CDR3 covers 17 residues. V lost 0 bases and J 2 bases, leaving 16 bases between the germline ends. Germline V gene data show CDR1 as LGHDT and CDR2 as YNNKEL (reference sequence). CDR3 protein: CASSQDRFGAENTEAFF. CDR3 bases: TGTGCCAGCAGCCAAGATAGGTTTGGGGCAGAAAACACTGAAGCTTTCTTT.

The chain combines TRBV4-2 with TRBJ2-3; D not resolved. CDR3 size: 15 residues. The germline gives CDR1 LGHNA, CDR2 YNFKEQ. The germline V and J ends were trimmed by 3 bases and 1 base, with 11 bases remaining between them. CDR3 nucleotides: TGTGCCAGCAGCCAGAGGTACCGGGGCACAGATACGCAGTATTTT. It translates to CASSQRYRGTDTQYF.

This clonotype occurred many times. The chain has TRBV5-1 and TRBJ2-5; 9 bases align to TRBD2. Trimming removed 2 bases from V and 2 bases from J; junction bases left unmatched: 1. Germline lookup yields CDR1 SGHRS and CDR2 YFSETQ. The CDR3 contains 14 residues. The CDR3 is CASSLSGGQETQYF. CDR3 nucleotides: TGCGCCAGCAGCTTAAGCGGGGGGCAAGAGACCCAGTACTTC.

This clonotype has a handful of counts. V and J are TRBV5-1 and TRBJ1-1; 12 nucleotides agree with TRBD1. V was clipped by 3 bases and J by 7 bases; unmatched bases: 7. CDR1 and CDR2 (germline): SGHRS, YFSETQ. This CDR3 is 15 amino acids long. CDR3 region: CASSWGDRGPGEAFF. The CDR3 DNA follows: TGCGCCAGCAGCTGGGGGGACAGGGGGCCGGGTGAAGCTTTCTTT. Combining the CDR3 with reference TRBV5-1 and TRBJ1-1 gives the whole variable domain KAGVTQTPRYLIKTRGQQVTLSCSPISGHRSVSWYQQTPGQGLQFLFEYFSETQRNKGNFPGRFSGRQFSNSRSEMNVSTLELGDSALYLCASSWGDRGPGEAFFGQGTRLTVV.

The V and J genes are TRBV29-1 and TRBJ1-1, with D perhaps matching TRBD1 (5 bases). This CDR3 has 13 residues. V was cut by 6 bases and J by 7 bases, with 18 bases left in between. The germline gives CDR1 SQVTM, CDR2 ANQGSEA. The CDR3, as DNA: TGCAGCGTCCGGGGGGTAGGAGTGAGTGAAGCTTTCTTT. Translation gives CSVRGVGVSEAFF.

This clonotype appeared a single time. DNA of the CDR3: TGTGCCAGCAGGTACACGGCGGGAGAGCAGTACTTC. This codes for CASRYTAGEQYF. The gene calls are TRBV6-6 and TRBJ2-7; TRBD2 might be the D (6 bases). Trimming removed 6 bases at V and 7 bases at J, with 13 bases between. This CDR3 is 12 amino acids long. Germline V CDR1 and CDR2: MNHNY, SVGAGI (reference sequence).

The CDR3 bases are TGTGCCACCCAGGACAGAAGATCCTACGAGCAGTACTTC. It translates to CATQDRRSYEQYF. The chain recombines TRBV6-2 or TRBV6-3 with TRBJ2-7; maybe TRBD1 (6 bases). The CDR3 has 13 amino acids. Germline CDR1 and CDR2: MNHEY and SVGEGT. V gave up 10 bases and J gave up 1 base, with 14 bases separating them.

This rearrangement joins TRBV7-9 to TRBJ1-1; 8 bases map to TRBD1. V dropped 1 base and J dropped 8; count of bases not matched to a gene: 12. Germline V lookup: CDR1 SEHNR, CDR2 FQNEAQ (reference sequence). CDR3 length equals 16 residues. This CDR3 reads CASSLVGITGTGEAFF. The CDR3 DNA is TGTGCCAGCAGCTTAGTCGGAATCACCGGGACAGGAGAAGCTTTCTTT.

The V call is TRBV5-1, the J call TRBJ1-1; 8 bases map to TRBD1. Germline V gene lookup returns CDR1 SGHRS and CDR2 YFSETQ. This CDR3 spans 15 amino acids. V lost 1 base to trimming and J lost 5 bases; unmatched junction nucleotides: 7. The CDR3 DNA reads as TGCGCCAGCAGCTTGATGTCAGGGGGCAATACTGAAGCTTTCTTT. Translating it yields CASSLMSGGNTEAFF.

There are a few counts of this clonotype. V gene TRBV3-1 combines with J gene TRBJ2-3, with 8 bases identical to TRBD1. Germline V gene lookup returns CDR1 LGHDT and CDR2 YNNKEL (reference sequence). The length of the CDR3 is 14 residues. The ends lost 6 bases at V and 10 bases at J; junction bases unmatched: 12. Written as DNA, the CDR3 is TGTGCCAGCAGTCCAGGGGGCCATTCCCATCCGCAGTATTTT. Translation: CASSPGGHSHPQYF.

The V and J genes are TRBV19 and TRBJ2-7; 9 bases fit TRBD1. The ends lost 3 bases at V and 2 bases at J; junction bases unmatched: 5. The CDR3 runs 15 residues. Germline CDR1 is LNHDA and CDR2 is SQIVND (reference sequence). This chain's CDR3 is CASSITGTGPYEQYF. CDR3 bases: TGTGCCAGTAGTATCACCGGGACAGGGCCCTACGAGCAGTACTTC.

This clonotype was counted a few times. The chain couples TRBV24-1 to TRBJ2-1; D is unclear. The V gene's germline CDR1 is KGHDR and CDR2 SFDVKD. CDR3 length: 13 amino acids. The V and J ends lost 6 bases and 0 bases respectively, with 5 bases between them. CDR3 sequence: CATSSSSYNEQFF. The CDR3, as DNA: TGTGCCACCAGTTCCAGCTCCTACAATGAGCAGTTCTTC.

The CDR3 bases are TGTGCCAGCAGTCAAGGCTCCGTCTGGCGGGAGAGCTCCTACAATGAGCAGTTCTTC. Its protein is CASSQGSVWRESSYNEQFF. This rearrangement joins TRBV7-8 to TRBJ2-1, with 7 positions matching TRBD2. Germline trimming cut 6 bases from V and 0 bases from J; bases unmatched to any gene: 17. The germline gives CDR1 SGHVS, CDR2 FQNEAQ. The CDR3 runs 19 residues.

This clonotype was counted between two and nine times. CDR3 bases: TGTGCCAGCAGCAAAAAGGGGAGGGCTAGCGGGACGGAGACCCAGTACTTC. Protein sequence: CASSKKGRASGTETQYF. The V and J genes are TRBV21-1 and TRBJ2-5; the listed D gene, TRBD2, was not tested against the DNA. TRBV21-1 is marked as a pseudogene. The CDR3 has 17 amino acids.

The rearrangement joins TRBV4-2 to TRBJ1-4; D call uncertain. V was cut by 4 bases and J by 0 bases, with 15 bases left in between. CDR3 length equals 17 residues. Looked up from germline, CDR1 is LGHNA and CDR2 is YNFKEQ. CDR3 amino acids: CASSRQSTSATNEKLFF. The CDR3 DNA reads TGTGCCAGCAGCCGACAATCAACTTCTGCAACTAATGAAAAACTGTTTTTT.

This chain uses TRBV6-4 with TRBJ2-1, with D hard to call. Germline V gene data show CDR1 as MRHNA and CDR2 as SNTAGT. The CDR3 length is 15 residues. V shed 0 bases and J shed 4 bases, with 10 bases lying between them. For the CDR3, the DNA is TGTGCCAGCAGTGACTCTGACTCCGCATACAATGAGCAGTTCTTC. The encoded protein is CASSDSDSAYNEQFF.

V usage is TRBV29-1 and J usage is TRBJ1-1; TRBD1 is a possible D gene (6 bases). The V and J ends lost 4 bases and 1 base respectively, with 10 bases between them. Germline loops: CDR1 SQVTM, CDR2 ANQGSEA. The CDR3 loop spans 13 amino acids. Here the CDR3 reads CSVAGAENTEAFF. The CDR3 DNA sequence: TGCAGCGTTGCAGGGGCCGAGAACACTGAAGCTTTCTTT.

This clonotype was recorded once. The J gene is TRBJ1-3, the V gene TRBV12-3 or TRBV12-4; the D is unclear. Trimming shortened V by 6 bases and J by 0 bases, and 12 bases separated the two germline ends. There are 15 residues in the CDR3. The CDR3 spells CASSLTSFSGNTIYF. The CDR3 DNA is TGTGCCAGCAGCTTGACATCCTTCTCTGGAAACACCATATATTTT.

The V and J genes are TRBV29-1 and TRBJ2-1; D is ambiguous. Trimming left V 3 bases short and J 7 bases short, with 10 bases between. Germline V gives CDR1 SQVTM, CDR2 ANQGSEA. The CDR3 totals 12 residues. As DNA, the CDR3 is TGCAGCGTTGATGCCCCCAGTAATGAGCAGTTCTTC. It is translated as CSVDAPSNEQFF.

The chain links TRBV6-5 to TRBJ2-7; a weak D match, TRBD1 (6 bases). Trimming cost V 2 bases and J 0 bases, with 8 bases left between them. The germline CDR1 and CDR2 sequences are MNHEY and SVGAGI. The CDR3 is 14 residues long. The CDR3 reads CASSYRDNSYEQYF. The CDR3 coding sequence is TGTGCCAGCAGTTACAGGGACAACTCCTACGAGCAGTACTTC.

The chain carries TRBV20-1 and TRBJ2-3; weak D call: TRBD2 (5 bases). The CDR3 length is 15 residues. Between the trimmed V and J ends, which lost 2 bases and 1 base, there was a span of 13 bases. Germline V gives CDR1 DFQATT, CDR2 SNEGSKA (reference sequence). In nucleotides, the CDR3 is TGCAGTGCTAGAATTCTAGCCACTCGCACAGATACGCAGTATTTT. This codes for CSARILATRTDTQYF.

The chain carries TRBV18 and TRBJ2-1, with D possibly being TRBD1 (5 bases). Germline V lookup: CDR1 KGHSH, CDR2 LQKENI. This CDR3 region has 15 residues. Between the trimmed V and J ends, which lost 1 base and 2 bases, there was a span of 9 bases. DNA for the CDR3: TGTGCCAGCTCACCACAGGGGTTACCCTACAATGAGCAGTTCTTC. Translated, it gives CASSPQGLPYNEQFF.

The table lists this clonotype with a few counts. J is TRBJ2-1 and V is TRBV12-3 or TRBV12-4, with D possibly TRBD2 on 5 matching bases. Trimming pared 7 bases from V and 3 bases from J, leaving 13 bases between. The CDR3 is 14 residues long. CDR3 nucleotide sequence: TGTGCCAGCACCCTGCTAGCCGTCTACAATGAGCAGTTCTTC. It translates to CASTLLAVYNEQFF.

This clonotype was seen only a few times. The chain couples TRBV5-4 to TRBJ2-2; 8 bases are a match to TRBD2. The CDR3 has 17 amino acids. Germline-derived CDR1 and CDR2 are SGHNT and YYREEE (reference sequence). J lost 6 bases, V lost 4 bases, and 14 bases had no gene match. The CDR3 here is CASSRGRGARVPGELFF. DNA for the CDR3: TGTGCCAGCAGCCGGGGGCGGGGGGCGCGTGTTCCCGGGGAGCTGTTTTTT.

The chain uses TRBV5-1 and TRBJ1-2, with a possible D match to TRBD1 (6 bases). The V gene's germline CDR1 is SGHRS and CDR2 YFSETQ. This CDR3 contains 15 residues. With 3 bases removed from V and 1 base from J, the gap between germline ends came to 13 bases. The CDR3 is CASSSPDRINYGYTF. In nucleotides, the CDR3 is TGCGCCAGCAGCTCCCCCGACAGGATTAACTATGGCTACACCTTC.

This clonotype was observed a handful of times. J is TRBJ2-7 and V is TRBV7-6, with TRBD1 matching over 8 bases. With 4 bases clipped from V and 3 bases from J, the junction kept 8 bases outside the gene matches. CDR3 size: 15 residues. The germline gives CDR1 SGHVS, CDR2 FNYEAQ. In DNA, the CDR3 is TGTGCCAGCAGCTCGACCTATACAGGGGGCTACGAGCAGTACTTC. Residues: CASSSTYTGGYEQYF.

This clonotype has more than one count but fewer than ten. This chain links TRBV12-1 with TRBJ2-7; the DNA was not compared with TRBD1, the D call given in the table. TRBV12-1 is deemed a pseudogene. This CDR3 spans 16 amino acids. The DNA for the CDR3 is TGTGCCAGCAGCTTTGCGCCGCCCCTTAGCTCCTACGAGCAGTACTTC. Its protein is CASSFAPPLSSYEQYF.

The chain is built from TRBV20-1 and TRBJ2-4; TRBD1 agrees at 9 bases. From germline, CDR1 is DFQATT and CDR2 SNEGSKA (reference sequence). There are 16 residues in the CDR3. J was trimmed by 10 bases and V by 0 bases; bases with no gene match: 13. CDR3 bases: TGCAGTGCTAGAGATGGTCGAGGGGACAGGGCCTTAATTCAGTACTTC. Translating it yields CSARDGRGDRALIQYF.

Here the CDR3 reads CASSLTGQGNNEKLFF. Here the CDR3 DNA reads TGTGCCAGCAGCTTAACAGGGCAGGGGAATAATGAAAAACTGTTTTTT. The chain has TRBV7-3 and TRBJ1-4; TRBD1 is a possible D gene (6 bases). Germline loops: CDR1 SGHTA, CDR2 FQGTGA. V lost 0 bases, J lost 4 bases, and 12 bases lay in between. The CDR3 spans 16 residues.